These T cell receptor beta chains were read from a single sample in a study of identical twins. TCRdb re-derived calls from the 5' RACE reads in MiXCR, one entry per CDR3 protein. The sample shows roughly 690,000 distinct CDR3 sequences, 21% of them seen only once. These data also featured in a second study, about T cells expressing NK-cell markers.

Material for sequencing was PBMCs. The receptors originated from a woman under 30 in good health. Both conserved end residues are part of each CDR3. D genes are given only for firm matches. Clone size is given for some rows only: seen once, a few or many times, or a class if the clone is expanded.

size: NA
V: TRBV11-3
J: TRBJ2-1
D: TRBD2
length: 15
DNA: TGTGCCAGCAGCTTGACTAGCGGGGGCGTAGGGGAGCAGTTCTTC
CDR3: CASSLTSGGVGEQFF

size: NA
V: TRBV9
J: TRBJ2-7
D: TRBD2
length: 16
DNA: TGTGCCAGCAGCGTAGCTTTGGTAGCGGGGAAGTACGAGCAGTACTTC
CDR3: CASSVALVAGKYEQYF

size: NA
V: TRBV29-1
J: TRBJ2-5
D: NA
length: 11
DNA: TGCAGCGTTTCAGGGGAAGAGACCCAGTACTTC
CDR3: CSVSGEETQYF

size: NA
V: TRBV18
J: TRBJ2-1
D: NA
length: 14
DNA: TGTGCCAGCTCACCGCGCAGGTTAAACAATGAGCAGTTCTTC
CDR3: CASSPRRLNNEQFF

size: NA
V: TRBV5-1
J: TRBJ2-7
D: TRBD2
length: 16
DNA: TGCGCCAGCAGCTTGGCCTTGAGCGGGGGAATTTACGAGCAGTACTTC
CDR3: CASSLALSGGIYEQYF

size: NA
V: TRBV24-1
J: TRBJ2-2
D: NA
length: 15
DNA: TGTGCCACCAGTGAAGGACCCACTGGGACCGGGGAGCTGTTTTTT
CDR3: CATSEGPTGTGELFF

size: NA
V: TRBV6-1
J: TRBJ2-1
D: NA
length: 14
DNA: TGTGCCAGCAGTGAAACTGGGGGGCTAAATGAGCAGTTCTTC
CDR3: CASSETGGLNEQFF

size: few
V: TRBV18
J: TRBJ2-7
D: NA
length: 14
DNA: TGTGCCAGCTCACCATCTTCCCAGGCCTACGAGCAGTACTTC
CDR3: CASSPSSQAYEQYF

size: few
V: TRBV20-1
J: TRBJ1-1
D: NA
length: 13
DNA: TGCAGTGCTAGACAGGGCTGGAACACTGAAGCTTTCTTT
CDR3: CSARQGWNTEAFF

size: NA
V: TRBV11-2
J: TRBJ2-1
D: NA
length: 11
DNA: TGTGCCAGCAGCCCTGGGGGGGCGCAGTTCTTC
CDR3: CASSPGGAQFF

size: NA
V: TRBV5-1
J: TRBJ1-6
D: NA
length: 15
DNA: TGCGCCAGCAGCGGAGCAGGGACGCTTAATTCACCCCTCCACTTT
CDR3: CASSGAGTLNSPLHF

size: few
V: TRBV9
J: TRBJ2-1
D: NA
length: 15
DNA: TGTGCCAGCAGCACCGGGGGAATCGGCCACAATGAGCAGTTCTTC
CDR3: CASSTGGIGHNEQFF

size: many
V: TRBV4-3
J: TRBJ2-1
D: TRBD2
length: 15
DNA: TGCGCCAGCAGCCATACTAGCGGGATCTACAATGAGCAGTTCTTC
CDR3: CASSHTSGIYNEQFF

size: NA
V: TRBV29-1
J: TRBJ2-5
D: NA
length: 14
DNA: TGCAGCGTAAGGCCAGGTTCGGTGGTGGAGACCCAGTACTTC
CDR3: CSVRPGSVVETQYF

size: many
V: TRBV5-1
J: TRBJ2-1
D: NA
length: 14
DNA: TGCGCCAGCAGCCAACAGGAATACTACAATGAGCAGTTCTTC
CDR3: CASSQQEYYNEQFF

size: many
V: TRBV12-3/TRBV12-4
J: TRBJ2-2
D: NA
length: 14
DNA: TGTGCCAGCTTAGGACCCCGCGACACCGGGGAGCTGTTTTTT
CDR3: CASLGPRDTGELFF

size: NA
V: TRBV6-5
J: TRBJ2-7
D: TRBD2
length: 13
DNA: TGTGCCAGCAGTTCATCGGGGGGGCTCGAGCCGTACTTC
CDR3: CASSSSGGLEPYF

size: few
V: TRBV20-1
J: TRBJ1-2
D: TRBD1
length: 12
DNA: TGCAGTGCCAGGGGGGGATTCTATGGCTACACCTTC
CDR3: CSARGGFYGYTF

size: many
V: TRBV6-1
J: TRBJ2-7
D: NA
length: 14
DNA: TGTGCCAGCAGGACCTCCAAGTGGAATTACGAGCAGTACTTC
CDR3: CASRTSKWNYEQYF

size: many
V: TRBV6-5
J: TRBJ2-1
D: NA
length: 12
DNA: TGTGCCAGTTCTCCAGGGGTCGGTGAGCAGTTCTTC
CDR3: CASSPGVGEQFF

size: few
V: TRBV4-2
J: TRBJ1-6
D: NA
length: 15
DNA: TGTGCCAGCAGCCAAGCAGCGGGTGAGGATTCACCCCTCCACTTT
CDR3: CASSQAAGEDSPLHF

size: few
V: TRBV11-3
J: TRBJ2-5
D: NA
length: 14
DNA: TGTGCCAGCAAAATTGGGGGGACACAAGAGACCCAGTACTTC
CDR3: CASKIGGTQETQYF

size: NA
V: TRBV20-1
J: TRBJ2-5
D: NA
length: 11
DNA: TGCAGTGCTAGCACCCAAGAGACCCAGTACTTC
CDR3: CSASTQETQYF

size: NA
V: TRBV7-2
J: TRBJ2-3
D: NA
length: 13
DNA: TGTGCCAGCAGCTTAAATGGGGATCTGGCGCAGTATTTT
CDR3: CASSLNGDLAQYF

size: many
V: TRBV5-6
J: TRBJ1-2
D: NA
length: 12
DNA: TGTGCCAGCAGCTTGCGAAACTATGGCTACACCTTC
CDR3: CASSLRNYGYTF

size: few
V: TRBV29-1
J: TRBJ1-1
D: NA
length: 12
DNA: TGCAGCGTGGTCAGTCTGACCACTGAAGCTTTCTTT
CDR3: CSVVSLTTEAFF

size: NA
V: TRBV7-2
J: TRBJ2-1
D: TRBD2
length: 17
DNA: TGTGCCAGCAGCTTACGGTGGCGGGAGGTCTTCCTCAATGAGCAGTTCTTC
CDR3: CASSLRWREVFLNEQFF

size: NA
V: TRBV6-2/TRBV6-3
J: TRBJ2-1
D: TRBD2
length: 16
DNA: TGTGCCAGCAGCCGACCCACTAGCGGGAGCTACAATGAGCAGTTCTTC
CDR3: CASSRPTSGSYNEQFF

size: few
V: TRBV12-3/TRBV12-4
J: TRBJ1-3
D: NA
length: 14
DNA: TGTGCCAGCAGTTTATCGGTGTCTGGAAACACCATATATTTT
CDR3: CASSLSVSGNTIYF

size: few
V: TRBV5-6
J: TRBJ2-7
D: TRBD1
length: 12
DNA: TGTGCCAGCAACGACAGGGGAGCCGAGCAGTACTTC
CDR3: CASNDRGAEQYF

size: NA
V: TRBV27
J: TRBJ1-6
D: TRBD1
length: 16
DNA: TGTGCCAGCAGTTTTCTACAGGGGTTTCGGGATTCACCCCTCCACTTT
CDR3: CASSFLQGFRDSPLHF

size: few
V: TRBV5-5
J: TRBJ1-5
D: NA
length: 16
DNA: TGTGCCAGCAGCTTGGGGGCAGGCGGTAGCAATCAGCCCCAGCATTTT
CDR3: CASSLGAGGSNQPQHF

size: once
V: TRBV7-9
J: TRBJ2-7
D: NA
length: 17
DNA: TGTGCCAGCAGCACCGGCGAGACTAGTACCCTTCTCCTTTGGCAGTACTTC
CDR3: CASSTGETSTLLLWQYF

size: NA
V: TRBV9
J: TRBJ2-1
D: TRBD2
length: 16
DNA: TGTGCCAGCAGCGCGCCTTCTAGCGGCTCCTACAATGAGCAGTTCTTC
CDR3: CASSAPSSGSYNEQFF

size: NA
V: TRBV6-1
J: TRBJ1-3
D: NA
length: 15
DNA: TGTGCCAGCAGACCTGACAGGACGTATGGAAACACCATATATTTT
CDR3: CASRPDRTYGNTIYF

size: many
V: TRBV7-3
J: TRBJ1-1
D: NA
length: 13
DNA: TGTGCCAGCAGCCCGGGACTTCGGGCTGAAGCTTTCTTT
CDR3: CASSPGLRAEAFF

size: NA
V: TRBV7-2
J: TRBJ2-3
D: NA
length: 15
DNA: TGTGCCAGCAGCTTACTTTTCGGGAGCCCAGATACGCAGTATTTT
CDR3: CASSLLFGSPDTQYF

size: NA
V: TRBV4-3
J: TRBJ1-3
D: NA
length: 13
DNA: TGCGCCAGCAGCCAAGATCACGGAAACACCATATATTTT
CDR3: CASSQDHGNTIYF

size: NA
V: TRBV7-9
J: TRBJ2-1
D: NA
length: 15
DNA: TGTGCCAGCAGCTTAGCCCCCGGACGGAGAAATGAGCAGTTCTTC
CDR3: CASSLAPGRRNEQFF

size: many
V: TRBV5-4
J: TRBJ1-2
D: NA
length: 14
DNA: TGTGCCAGCAGCTTCAGAAATACTAACTATGGCTACACCTTC
CDR3: CASSFRNTNYGYTF

size: NA
V: TRBV7-9
J: TRBJ1-1
D: NA
length: 15
DNA: TGTGCCAGCAGCTACCACAGGGTAAGCGACACTGAAGCTTTCTTT
CDR3: CASSYHRVSDTEAFF

size: NA
V: TRBV15
J: TRBJ2-7
D: NA
length: 12
DNA: TGTGCCACCAGCCGCGGGCACTACGAGCAGTACTTC
CDR3: CATSRGHYEQYF

size: NA
V: TRBV11-3
J: TRBJ2-1
D: NA
length: 12
DNA: TGTGCCAGCAGCGCAGCCGGCAATGAGCAGTTCTTC
CDR3: CASSAAGNEQFF

size: many
V: TRBV28
J: TRBJ2-1
D: NA
length: 15
DNA: TGTGCCAGCAGCAATGGAGTAGCGACCTACAATGAGCAGTTCTTC
CDR3: CASSNGVATYNEQFF

size: NA
V: TRBV6-2/TRBV6-3
J: TRBJ2-3
D: TRBD2
length: 15
DNA: TGTGCCAGCAGGACTAGCGGAGATCCTTCAGATACGCAGTATTTT
CDR3: CASRTSGDPSDTQYF

size: few
V: TRBV12-3/TRBV12-4
J: TRBJ1-2
D: NA
length: 10
DNA: TGTGCCAGCGCAGGCTATGGCTACACCTTC
CDR3: CASAGYGYTF

size: NA
V: TRBV7-9
J: TRBJ2-7
D: NA
length: 16
DNA: TGTGCCAGCAGCCCACTCCGAGGAGGAGTCAACTACGAGCAGTACTTC
CDR3: CASSPLRGGVNYEQYF

size: few
V: TRBV6-5
J: TRBJ1-2
D: NA
length: 15
DNA: TGTGCCAGCAGTTCGTCGGGGACTGCTTACTATGGCTACACCTTC
CDR3: CASSSSGTAYYGYTF

size: few
V: TRBV15
J: TRBJ2-1
D: NA
length: 14
DNA: TGTGCCACCAGCGGATACAGGGCTCGCAATGAGCAGTTCTTC
CDR3: CATSGYRARNEQFF

size: many
V: TRBV12-3/TRBV12-4
J: TRBJ2-3
D: NA
length: 14
DNA: TGTGCCAGCAGACGGGGGGCTAGCACAGATACGCAGTATTTT
CDR3: CASRRGASTDTQYF

size: NA
V: TRBV30
J: TRBJ2-5
D: TRBD2
length: 14
DNA: TGTGCCTGGAGTAGGACTAGCGGCCAAGAGACCCAGTACTTC
CDR3: CAWSRTSGQETQYF

size: NA
V: TRBV7-8
J: TRBJ2-2
D: TRBD2
length: 16
DNA: TGTGCCAGCAGTTTAGGGCCTAGCGGGGGAACCGGGGAGCTGTTTTTT
CDR3: CASSLGPSGGTGELFF

size: NA
V: TRBV27
J: TRBJ1-1
D: NA
length: 14
DNA: TGTGCCAGCAGTATATTCTCAGGGTACGCTGAAGCTTTCTTT
CDR3: CASSIFSGYAEAFF

size: many
V: TRBV7-9
J: TRBJ1-5
D: NA
length: 12
DNA: TGTGCCAGCAGCGTCGGGAATCAGCCCCAGCATTTT
CDR3: CASSVGNQPQHF

size: few
V: TRBV7-9
J: TRBJ1-4
D: NA
length: 15
DNA: TGTGCCAGCAGCTTTTCCGGGACGTATAATGAAAAACTGTTTTTT
CDR3: CASSFSGTYNEKLFF

size: many
V: TRBV20-1
J: TRBJ2-1
D: NA
length: 12
DNA: TGCAGTGCTAGAGGCCCAGGGTATGAGCAGTTCTTC
CDR3: CSARGPGYEQFF

size: NA
V: TRBV20-1
J: TRBJ1-4
D: NA
length: 13
DNA: TGCGGTGCTAGAGATGTCTGGGAGGAAAAACTGTTTTTT
CDR3: CGARDVWEEKLFF

size: few
V: TRBV12-3/TRBV12-4
J: TRBJ1-1
D: NA
length: 12
DNA: TGTGCCAGCAGGGGACCCGTGACTGAAGCTTTCTTT
CDR3: CASRGPVTEAFF

size: NA
V: TRBV7-8
J: TRBJ2-3
D: NA
length: 13
DNA: TGTGCCAGCAGCTTATTGTATGGAGATACGCAGTATTTT
CDR3: CASSLLYGDTQYF